The 23 T cell receptor beta chains presented below share a single source sample, sequenced in a study of blood T cell repertoires in COVID-19. Clones were sequenced by immunoSEQ multiplex PCR, and TCRdb holds only the in-frame ones, with some missing. The sample records some 200,000 clones, approximately 81% being singletons. The specimen was peripheral blood. The receptors come from a man aged 50-60 years who had recovered from COVID-19.

This chain's CDR3 is CASSRLGSSEQYF. DNA for the CDR3: TGTGCCAGCAGCAGACTAGGGTCGAGTGAGCAGTACTTC. This chain uses TRBV6-5 with TRBJ2-7; D is possibly TRBD2 (6 bases). Trimming cost V 6 bases and J 7 bases, with 16 bases left between them. The V gene's germline CDR1 is MNHEY and CDR2 SVGAGI. This CDR3 has 13 residues.

The chain joins TRBV10-1 to TRBJ2-3, with TRBD1 identical over 11 bases. V was clipped by 6 bases and J by 0 bases; unmatched bases: 5. The CDR3 covers 16 residues. Germline V gene sequence: CDR1 WNHNN, CDR2 SYGVQD (reference sequence). The CDR3 sequence: CASRAGTGGSTDTQYF. DNA of the CDR3: TGCGCCAGCAGAGCCGGGACAGGGGGGAGCACAGATACGCAGTATTTT.

The genes are TRBV3-1 (or the pseudogene TRBV3-2) and TRBJ2-7; 7 bases agree with TRBD1. CDR1 and CDR2 from the germline V gene are LGHDT and YNNKEL (reference sequence). J was trimmed by 2 bases and V by 6 bases; bases with no gene match: 10. The CDR3 loop spans 15 amino acids. The CDR3 DNA is TGTGCCAGCAGTCGGAGGACAGGAGGAGCCTACGAGCAGTACTTC. Protein: CASSRRTGGAYEQYF.

The CDR3 loop reads CASSVRSYEQYF. The CDR3 DNA follows: TGTGCCAGCAGCGTCAGATCCTACGAGCAGTACTTC. J is TRBJ2-7 and V is TRBV5-8; D uncertain. The V end lost 4 bases, the J end lost 1 base, and 6 bases lay between the germline ends. This CDR3 region has 12 residues. Germline values: CDR1 SGHTS, CDR2 YDEGEE.

The rearrangement links TRBV19 to TRBJ2-7, with D possibly being TRBD2 (6 bases). V lost 0 bases and J 0 bases, leaving 9 bases between the germline ends. The germline CDR1 and CDR2 sequences are LNHDA and SQIVND (reference sequence). This CDR3 has 15 amino acids. The CDR3 nucleotides read TGTGCCAGTAGTATAGACAGGAGGGGCTCCTACGAGCAGTACTTC. Translation: CASSIDRRGSYEQYF.

This clone was counted between two and nine times. The chain employs TRBV5-4 and TRBJ2-2; D not certain. The CDR3 runs to 15 residues. Trimming took 3 bases from V and 4 from J, leaving 13 bases between them. From germline, CDR1 is SGHNT and CDR2 YYREEE (reference sequence). The CDR3 region is CASSSITTVTGELFF. Here the CDR3 DNA reads TGTGCCAGCAGCTCGATTACAACAGTCACCGGGGAGCTGTTTTTT.

The chain combines TRBV28 with TRBJ2-7, with 9 bases lining up with TRBD2. Trimming at V came to 1 base and at J to 6 bases, leaving 7 bases not matched to a gene. This CDR3 region has 15 residues. Per germline, CDR1 MDHEN and CDR2 SYDVKM. The CDR3 bases are TGTGCCAGCAGTTTATTTAGTCAGCGGGAGGTCGAGCAGTACTTC. Translated, it gives CASSLFSQREVEQYF.

This chain joins TRBV6-5 and TRBJ2-7; 8 bases are shared with TRBD1. Germline CDR1 is MNHEY and CDR2 is SVGAGI. This CDR3 region has 15 residues. V shed 7 bases and J 3 bases; nucleotides not matched to a gene: 11. DNA for the CDR3: TGTGCCAGCAAGAATGACAGGGGAGGATACTACGAGCAGTACTTC. Translated, it gives CASKNDRGGYYEQYF.

The chain recombines TRBV6-2 or TRBV6-3 with TRBJ2-5; D remains ambiguous. Trimming removed 4 bases at V and 4 bases at J, with 10 bases between. The CDR3 spans 13 residues. Per germline, CDR1 MNHEY and CDR2 SVGEGT. The CDR3 spells CASSSPGGETQYF. CDR3 DNA sequence: TGTGCCAGCAGTTCCCCGGGTGGAGAGACCCAGTACTTC.

The sample holds one count of this clone. V gene TRBV28 combines with J gene TRBJ1-5, with TRBD1 matching 9 bases. CDR1 is MDHEN, CDR2 SYDVKM, per germline. The CDR3 has 17 amino acids. Unmatched junction bases numbered 9, after V lost 5 bases and J lost 1 base. In nucleotides, the CDR3 is TGTGCCAGCAGTAGATCCGGGACAGGGTTCAGCAATCAGCCCCAGCATTTT. Translation: CASSRSGTGFSNQPQHF. The variable domain in full, with the rest retrieved from reference TRBV28 and TRBJ1-5, is DVKVTQSSRYLVKRTGEKVFLECVQDMDHENMFWYRQDPGLGLRLIYFSYDVKMKEKGDIPEGYSVSREKKERFSLILESASTNQTSMYLCASSRSGTGFSNQPQHFGDGTRLSIL.

The V gene is TRBV11-2, the J gene TRBJ2-5, with TRBD2 matching over 9 bases. Trimming removed 5 bases from V and 5 bases from J; junction bases left unmatched: 6. Germline CDR1 SGHAT, CDR2 FQNNGV. This CDR3 contains 14 residues. This CDR3 reads CASSPLAGVETQYF. The CDR3 nucleotides are TGTGCCAGCAGCCCCTTAGCGGGAGTGGAGACCCAGTACTTC.

CDR3 loop: CASTPTGWNTGELFF. CDR3 nucleotide sequence: TGTGCCAGCACGCCGACAGGATGGAACACCGGGGAGCTGTTTTTT. The V and J genes are TRBV28 and TRBJ2-2, with D possibly matching TRBD1 (6 bases). Between the trimmed V and J ends, which lost 7 bases and 1 base, there was a span of 13 bases. CDR3 length: 15 residues. Germline CDR1 reads MDHEN; CDR2 reads SYDVKM.

This chain joins TRBV4-1 and TRBJ2-7; D is perhaps TRBD1 (6 bases). The CDR3 contains 15 residues. Germline V gene data show CDR1 as MGHRA and CDR2 as YSYEKL. Trimming shortened V by 3 bases and J by 0 bases, and 12 bases separated the two germline ends. In DNA form, the CDR3 reads TGCGCCAGCAGCCATAGGACAGCCATCTCCTACGAGCAGTACTTC. Amino acids: CASSHRTAISYEQYF.

V and J are TRBV9 and TRBJ2-5; tentatively, D is TRBD2 (5 bases). This CDR3 region has 15 residues. The germline gives CDR1 SGDLS, CDR2 YYNGEE. The V and J ends lost 0 bases and 2 bases respectively, with 11 bases between them. CDR3 amino acids: CASSVAVRTQETQYF. The CDR3 DNA is TGTGCCAGCAGCGTAGCGGTGCGGACTCAAGAGACCCAGTACTTC.

This chain connects TRBV24-1 to TRBJ1-2; D perhaps matches TRBD1 (6 bases). This CDR3 has 12 residues. CDR1 is KGHDR, CDR2 SFDVKD, per germline. V was clipped by 9 bases and J by 7 bases, with 14 bases between them. As DNA, the CDR3 is TGTGCCACCCGCGGACAGCCGGGTGGCTACACCTTC. Residues: CATRGQPGGYTF.

This sequence joins TRBV5-4 and TRBJ2-3, with a tentative D call TRBD2 (5 bases). The CDR3 runs to 14 residues. Germline-derived CDR1 and CDR2 are SGHNT and YYREEE (reference sequence). Between the trimmed V and J ends, which lost 4 bases and 0 bases, there was a span of 9 bases. The CDR3 coding sequence is TGTGCCAGCAGCAAGCGACTAAGCACAGATACGCAGTATTTT. Translated: CASSKRLSTDTQYF.

The chain combines TRBV11-2 with TRBJ1-6; TRBD1 is a possible D gene (5 bases). The CDR3 extends over 15 amino acids. The germline gives CDR1 SGHAT, CDR2 FQNNGV. Trimming took off 5 bases at V and 6 bases at J, with 14 bases between the two ends. The CDR3 protein is CASSRTGGTNSPLHF. CDR3 coding DNA: TGTGCCAGCAGCCGCACCGGAGGGACTAATTCACCCCTCCACTTT.

This chain joins TRBV19 and TRBJ2-1; 8 nucleotides line up with TRBD2. Germline V gene lookup returns CDR1 LNHDA and CDR2 SQIVND (reference sequence). Losses at the gene ends were 8 bases for V and 5 bases for J; bases not matched to a gene: 11. This CDR3 is 15 amino acids long. CDR3 in amino acids: CASGGERELDNEQFF. CDR3 DNA: TGTGCCAGTGGGGGGGAGCGGGAGCTTGACAATGAGCAGTTCTTC. Supplemented by reference TRBV19 and TRBJ2-1, the full variable domain reads DGGITQSPKYLFRKEGQNVTLSCEQNLNHDAMYWYRQDPGQGLRLIYYSQIVNDFQKGDIAEGYSVSREKKESFPLTVTSAQKNPTAFYLCASGGERELDNEQFFGPGTRLTVL.

The V and J genes are TRBV28 and TRBJ2-5; 7 nucleotides match TRBD1. In germline, CDR1 is MDHEN, CDR2 SYDVKM. This CDR3 has 15 residues. J was trimmed by 5 bases and V by 5 bases; bases with no gene match: 11. The CDR3 loop is CASSVNRGYLETQYF. CDR3 nucleotide sequence: TGTGCCAGCAGTGTTAACAGGGGCTATTTGGAGACCCAGTACTTC.

The DNA of the CDR3 is TGTGCCAGCAGCTCGGGGACTAGCGGGTCTTCCTACGAGCAGTACTTC. Translated: CASSSGTSGSSYEQYF. The V call is TRBV13, the J call TRBJ2-7; the match to TRBD2 covers 12 bases. This CDR3 is 16 amino acids long. The J segment lost 1 base and the V segment lost 4 bases, leaving 5 bases of the junction unmatched. Germline assignment: CDR1 PRHDT and CDR2 FYEKMQ (reference sequence).

J is TRBJ2-1 and V is TRBV7-2, with 12 nucleotides matching TRBD2. The germline gives CDR1 SGHTA, CDR2 FQGNSA. V gave up 4 bases and J gave up 6 bases; unmatched junction bases: 4. This CDR3 has 15 amino acids. The CDR3 is CASSWTSGVANEQFF. CDR3 bases: TGTGCCAGCAGCTGGACTAGCGGGGTGGCCAATGAGCAGTTCTTC.

The V gene is TRBV19, the J gene TRBJ2-3; 10 nucleotides line up with TRBD2. Germline V gene sequence: CDR1 LNHDA, CDR2 SQIVND (reference sequence). The V segment lost 5 bases and the J segment 4 bases; nucleotides outside the gene matches: 3. CDR3 size: 14 residues. The CDR3 sequence: CASSPGTSADTQYF. The CDR3 DNA reads as TGTGCCAGTAGTCCCGGGACTAGCGCAGATACGCAGTATTTT.

The CDR3 spells CASSPTSGSISEQYF. As DNA, the CDR3 is TGTGCCAGCTCCCCAACTAGCGGGAGTATAAGCGAGCAGTACTTC. V usage is TRBV18 and J usage is TRBJ2-7; 11 nucleotides line up with TRBD2. This CDR3 is built from 15 residues. Trimming cost V 6 bases and J 6 bases; bases outside gene matches: 10. Germline V gene lookup returns CDR1 KGHSH and CDR2 LQKENI.